Each of the 24 T cell receptor beta chains below was sequenced from the same sample in a study of T cells in Graves' hyperthyroidism and ophthalmopathy (dated by TCRdb to the late 2010s). The library was obtained by multiplex PCR. Sequencing instrument: Illumina HiSeq 2000. TCR beta CDR3 regions were amplified from RNA transcripts. A first-round RT-PCR of the TCR CDR3 used the HTBI primer set with the Qiagen OneStep RT-PCR kit. The public reads were run again by TCRdb, first through fastp at Q25 and then through MiXCR, and only productive beta chains were kept. Rows merge per CDR3 protein into single entries with the most common DNA and genes. The sample table holds some 250,000 distinct CDR3 sequences, of which approximately 14% were seen once. The ten top clones hold approximately 12% of the sample. The specimen sequenced was blood. These receptors were collected from a middle-aged woman with Graves' hyperthyroidism that later progressed to Graves' ophthalmopathy.

This clonotype was found once. The chain employs TRBV28 and TRBJ2-1, with TRBD2 matching 12 bases. After removal of 6 bases from V and 6 bases from J, the junction contained 9 bases not matched to a gene. CDR3 size: 16 residues. The germline V gene has CDR1 MDHEN and CDR2 SYDVKM. In nucleotides, the CDR3 is TGTGCCAGCAGCCGACGGACTAGCGGGATTTTCAATGAGCAGTTCTTC. This codes for CASSRRTSGIFNEQFF.

The sample holds many counts of this clonotype. This rearrangement joins TRBV19 to TRBJ2-1; TRBD2 might be the D (6 bases). Trimming left V 0 bases short and J 4 bases short, with 13 bases between. The CDR3 totals 16 residues. Germline assignment: CDR1 LNHDA and CDR2 SQIVND (reference sequence). The CDR3 DNA reads as TGTGCCAGTAGTATAGAGTCCGGGACTTTTTACAATGAGCAGTTCTTC. Amino acid sequence: CASSIESGTFYNEQFF.

This clonotype appeared many times. This sequence joins TRBV20-1 and TRBJ1-1; D is perhaps TRBD1 (6 bases). This CDR3 region has 11 residues. Germline CDR1 is DFQATT and CDR2 is SNEGSKA (reference sequence). The CDR3 sequence: CSGTPNTEAFF. In nucleotides, the CDR3 is TGCAGCGGGACACCGAACACTGAAGCTTTCTTT.

This clonotype was picked up many times. The genes are TRBV3-1 and TRBJ2-1; D might be TRBD2 (6 bases). This CDR3 comprises 16 residues. With 5 bases removed from V and 4 bases from J, the gap between germline ends came to 18 bases. Germline CDR1 is LGHDT and CDR2 is YNNKEL (reference sequence). The CDR3 here is CASSNGIPGLYNEQFF. CDR3 bases: TGTGCCAGCAGCAACGGTATACCGGGACTTTACAATGAGCAGTTCTTC.

This clonotype was observed many times. The chain joins TRBV12-3 or TRBV12-4 to TRBJ1-5; 7 bases agree with TRBD1. The length of the CDR3 is 15 residues. Unmatched junction bases numbered 11, after V lost 6 bases and J lost 6 bases. CDR3 coding DNA: TGTGCCAGCAGCCCGATCCGAGGGGGCGGTCAGCCCCAGCATTTT. The encoded protein is CASSPIRGGGQPQHF.

This clonotype has a count of ten or more. The rearrangement links TRBV5-1 to TRBJ2-7; D is possibly TRBD1 or TRBD2 (5 bases each). Trimming took off 1 base at V and 0 bases at J, with 8 bases between the two ends. From germline, CDR1 is SGHRS and CDR2 YFSETQ. The CDR3 is 14 amino acids. The CDR3 nucleotides are TGCGCCAGCAGCTTGTTTGGGGGCTCCTACGAGCAGTACTTC. It codes for CASSLFGGSYEQYF.

At least ten counts were recorded for this clonotype. V usage is TRBV7-3 and J usage is TRBJ1-1; possible D gene TRBD1, 5 bases. The V and J ends lost 5 bases and 0 bases respectively, with 10 bases between them. Germline CDR1 is SGHTA and CDR2 is FQGTGA. CDR3 length equals 14 residues. The CDR3 is CASSIDSMNTEAFF. The CDR3 DNA reads TGTGCCAGCAGCATAGACAGTATGAACACTGAAGCTTTCTTT.

This clonotype was counted ten times or more. The chain carries TRBV28 and TRBJ2-1; TRBD2 matches at 12 bases. Germline loops: CDR1 MDHEN, CDR2 SYDVKM. V lost 5 bases and J lost 3; bases outside the gene matches: 5. This CDR3 comprises 16 residues. CDR3 sequence (DNA): TGTGCCAGCAGTCTGCGACTAGCGGGAGACTACAATGAGCAGTTCTTC. It is translated as CASSLRLAGDYNEQFF.

Concerning this clonotype itself: Possible read error: a much larger clone is one base away. Since no conserved phenylalanine or tryptophan closes the CDR3, a read error is the likely cause. This chain joins TRBV28 and TRBJ1-4; D unresolved. V was pared by 3 bases and J by 2 bases, with 7 bases between. Germline V gives CDR1 MDHEN, CDR2 SYDVKM. The CDR3 sequence is 14 residues long. The CDR3 region is CASSFVDTNEKLFL. DNA for the CDR3: TGTGCCAGCAGTTTTGTGGACACTAATGAAAAACTGTTTTTA.

This clonotype was detected only a few times. The genes are TRBV27 and TRBJ2-1; D not resolved. Germline lookup yields CDR1 MNHEY and CDR2 SMNVEV (reference sequence). This CDR3 has 13 amino acids. V shed 6 bases and J shed 7 bases, with 13 bases lying between them. This CDR3 reads CASRKLTENEQFF. CDR3 coding DNA: TGTGCCAGCAGAAAGTTAACCGAGAATGAGCAGTTCTTC.

Remarks on this clonotype: With a much larger clone just one base away, this may be a read error. The J gene is TRBJ2-5, the V gene TRBV30; D possibly corresponds to TRBD2 (6 bases). In germline, CDR1 is GTSNPN, CDR2 SVGIG (reference sequence). V was cut by 4 bases and J by 1 base, with 10 bases left in between. The CDR3 is 13 amino acids. CDR3 sequence reads: CAWIRTTQETQYF. DNA of the CDR3: TGTGCCTGGATACGGACTACCCAAGAGACCCAGTACTTC.

The chain couples TRBV5-5 to TRBJ1-4; TRBD1 matches 11 bases. This CDR3 has 15 amino acids. The germline CDR1 and CDR2 sequences are SGHKS and YYEKEE (reference sequence). Germline trimming cut 0 bases from V and 8 bases from J; bases unmatched to any gene: 3. The CDR3 spells CASSLGTGGGEKLFF. Here the CDR3 DNA reads TGTGCCAGCAGCTTGGGGACAGGGGGCGGAGAAAAACTGTTTTTT.

The gene calls are TRBV6-1 and TRBJ2-2; 7 positions agree with TRBD2. V gave up 6 bases and J gave up 4 bases; unmatched junction bases: 11. The CDR3 is made up of 16 amino acids. The V gene's germline CDR1 is MNHNS and CDR2 SASEGT. CDR3 bases: TGTGCCAGCAGGGGAGGGGCTGACAAGGCCACCGGGGAGCTGTTTTTT. This translates into CASRGGADKATGELFF.

This clonotype was observed many times. The chain links TRBV7-2 to TRBJ2-7; D gene ambiguous. Trimming stripped 2 bases from V and 6 bases from J, with 14 bases between. Germline CDR1 and CDR2: SGHTA and FQGNSA. This CDR3 spans 14 amino acids. The chain's CDR3 is CASSLPTLRPEQYF. CDR3 sequence (DNA): TGTGCCAGCAGCTTACCGACTCTAAGACCCGAGCAGTACTTC.

This clonotype has ten or more counts. The chain couples TRBV11-2 to TRBJ2-5; D is uncertain. This CDR3 spans 16 amino acids. Trimming removed 5 bases at V and 7 bases at J, with 23 bases between. The germline gives CDR1 SGHAT, CDR2 FQNNGV. Here the CDR3 DNA reads TGTGCCAGCAGCCGCAACCTAATGGCCGGAACGGGGACCCAGTACTTC. It translates to CASSRNLMAGTGTQYF.

This clonotype was seen ten or more times. J is TRBJ1-5 and V is TRBV19, with D possibly TRBD1 on 6 matching bases. V lost 7 bases and J lost 7, with 17 bases in between. Per germline, CDR1 LNHDA and CDR2 SQIVND (reference sequence). This CDR3 is 14 amino acids long. CDR3 DNA sequence: TGTGCCAGTACCGCAAACAGGGTTGGACAGCCCCAGCATTTT. Its protein product is CASTANRVGQPQHF.

This clonotype was detected ten times or more. V and J are TRBV20-1 and TRBJ2-1, with 11 bases fitting TRBD2. V shed 0 bases and J 4 bases; nucleotides not matched to a gene: 8. The CDR3 is 17 residues long. In germline, CDR1 is DFQATT, CDR2 SNEGSKA (reference sequence). The CDR3 bases are TGCAGTGCTAGAGAGGGAAGACTAGCGGGACTGTACAATGAGCAGTTCTTC. Translating gives CSAREGRLAGLYNEQFF.

This clonotype was picked up many times. The rearrangement uses TRBV28 and TRBJ2-3; a weak D match, TRBD1 (6 bases). The CDR3 consists of 16 residues. From germline, CDR1 is MDHEN and CDR2 SYDVKM. V was pared by 6 bases and J by 7 bases, with 23 bases between. As DNA, the CDR3 is TGTGCCAGCAGAGAGGGGGATTGGGGGTTGAGTTATACGCAGTATTTT. This encodes CASREGDWGLSYTQYF.

This clonotype was detected many times. V and J are TRBV14 and TRBJ2-1; the match to TRBD1 covers 9 bases. The CDR3 contains 15 residues. Trimming took 4 bases from V and 3 from J; bases not matched to a gene: 4. Germline V CDR1 and CDR2: SGHDN, FVKESK. The CDR3 loop reads CASSRTGVHYNEQFF. DNA for the CDR3: TGTGCCAGCAGCCGGACAGGGGTGCACTACAATGAGCAGTTCTTC.

This clonotype was detected ten times or more. This chain joins TRBV10-2 and TRBJ2-3; TRBD2 matches at 9 bases. The CDR3 contains 15 residues. J was trimmed by 4 bases and V by 7 bases; bases with no gene match: 9. Germline lookup yields CDR1 WSHSY and CDR2 SAAADI. As DNA, the CDR3 is TGCGCCAGCAATGTAGCGGGAGACCCCCCAGATACGCAGTATTTT. It yields the protein CASNVAGDPPDTQYF.

This clonotype turned up a few times. The chain recombines TRBV9 with TRBJ2-7, with TRBD2 matching over 11 bases. The CDR3 has 16 residues. In germline, CDR1 is SGDLS, CDR2 YYNGEE. With V trimmed by 3 bases and J by 4 bases, 9 bases remained unmatched. The CDR3 loop is CASSEGELAGVYEQYF. The DNA for the CDR3 is TGTGCCAGCAGCGAGGGGGAACTAGCGGGAGTTTACGAGCAGTACTTC.

The V and J genes are TRBV28 and TRBJ1-2; TRBD1 matches 8 bases. V shed 6 bases, J shed 6 bases, and the junction held 9 bases outside the gene matches. Germline CDR1 is MDHEN and CDR2 is SYDVKM. The CDR3 has 14 amino acids. In DNA form, the CDR3 reads TGTGCCAGCAGCCTTCTTCAGGGGGCGCATGGCTACACCTTC. This codes for CASSLLQGAHGYTF.

This clonotype was seen many times. The chain joins TRBV12-3 or TRBV12-4 to TRBJ2-1; D is undetermined. The germline V and J ends were trimmed by 6 bases and 3 bases, with 6 bases remaining between them. The CDR3 is 12 amino acids. The CDR3 protein is CASSPDYNEQFF. In DNA, the CDR3 is TGTGCCAGCAGCCCGGACTACAATGAGCAGTTCTTC.

This clonotype was recorded many times. The chain carries TRBV29-1 and TRBJ1-1; the D gene is possibly TRBD1 (5 bases). The CDR3 consists of 13 residues. The germline CDR1 and CDR2 sequences are SQVTM and ANQGSEA. The V gene lost 5 bases and the J gene lost 5 bases, with 15 bases spanning the gap. This CDR3 reads CSVLGTLGTEAFF. As DNA, the CDR3 is TGCAGCGTTCTCGGGACTCTTGGGACTGAAGCTTTCTTT.